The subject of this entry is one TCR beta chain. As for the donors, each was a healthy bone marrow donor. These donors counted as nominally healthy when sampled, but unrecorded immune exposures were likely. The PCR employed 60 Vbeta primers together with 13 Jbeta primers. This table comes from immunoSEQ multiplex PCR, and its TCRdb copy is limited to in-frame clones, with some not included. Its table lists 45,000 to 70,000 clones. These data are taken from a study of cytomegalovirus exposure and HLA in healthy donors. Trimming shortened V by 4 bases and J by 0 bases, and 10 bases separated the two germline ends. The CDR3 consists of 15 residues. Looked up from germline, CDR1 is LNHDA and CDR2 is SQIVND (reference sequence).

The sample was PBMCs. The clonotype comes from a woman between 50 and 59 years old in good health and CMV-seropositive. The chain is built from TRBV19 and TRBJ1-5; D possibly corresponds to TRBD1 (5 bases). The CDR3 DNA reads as TGTGCCAGTAGTACAGGGCTACATAGCAATCAGCCCCAGCATTTT. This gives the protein CASSTGLHSNQPQHF.